The rows below give T cell receptor beta chains drawn from one sample of a study of shared clonotypes between healthy human individuals. This table comes from immunoSEQ multiplex PCR, and its TCRdb copy is limited to in-frame clones, with some not included. In the table there are about 990,000 clones, roughly 74% of which are singletons. The sequencing input was memory CD4+ T cells from PBMCs. These receptors all come from a man between 18 and 35 years old in good health. Some clones in this sample may be carry-over from other donors' samples. Each CDR3 is given with its conserved first and last residue. D genes are given only for firm matches. Not all rows give a size; the values are once, few, many and, for expanded clones, a class.

>13|TRBV21-1|.|.|TRBJ1-2
CASSTGRPHGYTF
TGTGCCAGCAGCACTGGCAGGCCCCATGGCTACACCTTC
>13|TRBV7-9|.|.|TRBJ2-1
CASSLTSYNEQFF
TGTGCCAGCAGCTTGACCTCCTACAATGAGCAGTTCTTC
>16|TRBV6-1|.|.|TRBJ1-5
CASSEALRTGNQPQHF
TGTGCCAGCAGTGAAGCGCTCCGGACCGGAAATCAGCCCCAGCATTTT
>16|TRBV18|.|.|TRBJ2-7
CASSPPGQGGGYEQYF
TGTGCCAGCTCACCACCGGGGCAGGGGGGAGGCTACGAGCAGTACTTC
>11|TRBV2|many|.|TRBJ1-3
CARDSGNTIYF
TGTGCCAGGGACTCTGGAAACACCATATATTTT
>15|TRBV5-1|.|.|TRBJ2-7
CASSLGTASSYEQYF
TGCGCCAGCAGCTTGGGGACGGCAAGCTCCTACGAGCAGTACTTC
>14|TRBV10-3|few|.|TRBJ2-5
CAINESPIQETQYF
TGTGCCATCAATGAGTCACCCATCCAAGAGACCCAGTACTTC
>15|TRBV28|.|.|TRBJ2-3
CASIPHGTNTDTQYF
TGTGCCAGCATTCCCCACGGCACAAACACAGATACGCAGTATTTT
>14|TRBV28|.|.|TRBJ1-5
CASSSGGNHQPQHF
TGTGCCAGCAGTTCGGGGGGCAATCATCAGCCCCAGCATTTT
>15|TRBV7-2|.|TRBD1|TRBJ2-2
CASSLPQGATGELFF
TGTGCCAGCAGCTTGCCCCAGGGGGCCACCGGGGAGCTGTTTTTT
>15|TRBV10-3|.|.|TRBJ2-7
CAIRSHGTQTYEQYF
TGTGCCATCAGATCACACGGGACGCAGACCTACGAGCAGTACTTC
>14|TRBV5-1|.|.|TRBJ1-1
CASSALGVNTEAFF
TGCGCCAGCAGTGCCCTGGGGGTGAACACTGAAGCTTTCTTT
>12|TRBV30|.|.|TRBJ1-1
CAWGPTRGLAFF
TGTGCCTGGGGTCCGACCCGGGGCTTGGCTTTCTTT
>16|TRBV4-1|.|.|TRBJ2-3
CASSQLDGDRGDTQYF
TGCGCCAGCAGCCAGCTCGACGGGGATCGGGGAGATACGCAGTATTTT
>15|TRBV28|few|TRBD1|TRBJ1-3
CASRGGTGGGNTIYF
TGTGCCAGCAGGGGCGGGACAGGGGGCGGAAACACCATATATTTT
>14|TRBV11-3|.|TRBD1|TRBJ1-1
CASSLGTGPTEAFF
TGTGCCAGCAGCTTAGGGACAGGTCCCACTGAAGCTTTCTTT
>10|TRBV20-1|.|.|TRBJ1-1
CSASYTEAFF
TGCAGTGCTAGTTACACTGAAGCTTTCTTT
>14|TRBV5-4|.|TRBD2|TRBJ2-1
CASSSGLAGLGEFF
TGTGCCAGCAGCTCGGGACTAGCGGGACTTGGAGAGTTCTTC
>14|TRBV2|.|TRBD1|TRBJ2-7
CASRGQGDVHEQYF
TGTGCCAGCAGGGGACAGGGGGACGTCCACGAGCAGTACTTC
>15|TRBV11-2|.|.|TRBJ2-1
CASSATGPLYNEQFF
TGTGCCAGCAGCGCTACGGGACCCCTCTACAATGAGCAGTTCTTC
>17|TRBV6-1|.|.|TRBJ2-2
CASSKGAGYRLDGELFF
TGTGCCAGCAGTAAAGGGGCAGGGTATCGGTTGGACGGGGAGCTGTTTTTT
>12|TRBV18|.|.|TRBJ1-2
CASSPTNYGYTF
TGTGCCAGCTCACCTACTAACTATGGCTACACCTTC
>15|TRBV28|.|.|TRBJ2-2
CASSTEGENTGELFF
TGTGCCAGCAGTACGGAGGGGGAGAACACCGGGGAGCTGTTTTTT
>13|TRBV6-1|few|.|TRBJ2-6
CASCHSGANVLTF
TGTGCCAGCTGTCACTCTGGGGCCAACGTCCTGACTTTC
>15|TRBV7-8|.|TRBD2|TRBJ2-5
CASSPYSGRQETQYF
TGTGCCAGCAGCCCCTACAGCGGGAGGCAAGAGACCCAGTACTTC
>14|TRBV7-3|.|.|TRBJ1-1
CASSKPTENTEAFF
TGTGCCAGCAGCAAACCCACAGAGAACACTGAAGCTTTCTTT
>15|TRBV15|.|.|TRBJ2-4
CATSREQGDRNIQYF
TGTGCCACCAGCAGGGAACAGGGAGATAGGAACATTCAGTACTTC
>14|TRBV29-1|many|.|TRBJ1-1
CSVVLNRDTSRAFF
TGCAGCGTCGTCCTCAACCGGGACACCTCTCGGGCTTTCTTT
>16|TRBV5-1|once|TRBD2|TRBJ2-2
CASKREPAGGTGELFF
TGCGCCAGCAAACGCGAGCCAGCGGGAGGAACCGGGGAGCTGTTTTTT
>15|TRBV11-3|.|.|TRBJ2-1
CASSLGQSPSNEQFF
TGTGCCAGCAGCTTGGGTCAGTCCCCGTCCAATGAGCAGTTCTTC
>13|TRBV28|.|.|TRBJ1-1
CASSFQVNAEAFF
TGTGCCAGCAGTTTCCAGGTTAACGCTGAAGCTTTCTTT
>14|TRBV4-1|.|.|TRBJ1-2
CASSLGPLNYGYTF
TGCGCCAGCAGCTTGGGCCCTCTTAACTATGGCTACACCTTC
>18|TRBV5-4|few|.|TRBJ2-3
CASSPDANRRPSTDTQYF
TGTGCCAGCAGCCCGGACGCTAACAGGAGACCTAGCACAGATACGCAGTATTTT
>14|TRBV7-2|.|.|TRBJ2-7
CASSWDWTSYEQYF
TGTGCCAGCAGTTGGGACTGGACCTCCTACGAGCAGTACTTC
>14|TRBV10-3|.|TRBD2|TRBJ2-3
CAISAGQGGDTQYF
TGTGCCATCAGTGCGGGTCAGGGAGGGGATACGCAGTATTTT
>16|TRBV7-2|.|.|TRBJ1-4
CASSLEGRKGNEKLFF
TGTGCCAGCAGCTTAGAGGGGCGGAAGGGGAATGAAAAACTGTTTTTT
>13|TRBV27|.|.|TRBJ2-7
CASKFGSPSEQYF
TGTGCCAGCAAATTTGGCAGCCCTAGCGAGCAGTACTTC
>15|TRBV5-6|.|.|TRBJ2-1
CASSLRDGSYNEQFF
TGTGCCAGCAGCTTAAGGGACGGCTCCTACAATGAGCAGTTCTTC
>16|TRBV28|.|TRBD2|TRBJ2-7
CASSRGLAGGFYEQYF
TGTGCCAGCAGCCGGGGACTAGCGGGAGGTTTCTACGAGCAGTACTTC
>11|TRBV27|.|.|TRBJ2-5
CASRVAETQYF
TGTGCCAGCAGAGTGGCAGAGACCCAGTACTTC
>16|TRBV28|.|.|TRBJ2-7
CASSFSLATTSYEQYF
TGTGCCAGCAGTTTTAGCCTAGCGACCACTTCCTACGAGCAGTACTTC
>15|TRBV7-3|.|.|TRBJ2-7
CASSLGGTENYEQYF
TGTGCCAGCAGCTTAGGGGGGACAGAAAATTACGAGCAGTACTTC
>14|TRBV6-1|.|.|TRBJ2-2
CATGRSRSPGELFF
TGTGCCACCGGCCGGTCTAGAAGTCCCGGGGAGCTGTTTTTT
>15|TRBV7-9|few|TRBD1|TRBJ1-3
CASSYRGRSGNTIYF
TGTGCCAGCAGCTACAGGGGTAGGAGCGGAAACACCATATATTTT
>14|TRBV6-1|.|.|TRBJ1-1
CASSEGTDRLEAFF
TGTGCCAGCAGTGAAGGGACAGACCGCCTTGAAGCTTTCTTT